One T cell receptor (beta chain) is described in this entry. No antigen is known for it. One base away there is no much larger clone; base qualities are not given. CDR1 and CDR2 are drawn from the germline V gene (reference sequence): PRHDT, FYEKMQ. The CDR3 holds 15 amino acids from the cysteine to the phenylalanine. The retained sequence is limited to the CDR3, 45 bases, with the frame set at the first base. Here V drops 5 bases and J drops 1 base, and the junction holds 6 bases not matched to any gene. TCRbeta CDR3 regions were amplified from genomic DNA by means of the immunoSEQ Assay, a bias-controlled multiplex PCR. As for how the authors treated the data: Nucleated cell counts per sample were estimated from amplification of reference gene primers within the assay. To quantify the absolute abundance of each unique TCRbeta CDR3 rearrangement, sequence reads were collapsed and filtered. For each sample, productive Simpson clonality was calculated by taking the square root of Simpson's diversity index across productive rearrangements. This is the immuneACCESS table as TCRdb keeps it, with only in-frame sequences that have V and J called. A part of the clones is gone; compared with another copy, unresolved V genes explain less than half, and the rest is unexplained. V, J and clone size are those of that table, while D and trimming were read from the DNA. This sample lists about 380,000 clones; around 85% were detected once. The ten largest clones capture roughly 3.6% of the sample.

These data originate in a study of blood T cell repertoires in COVID-19 (dated by TCRdb to the early 2020s). With regard to the full study: Samples from collaborators originated in the United States, Italy and Spain and spanned both the acute and convalescent phases of COVID-19. The dataset comprised deeply sampled blood TCRbeta repertoires from subjects exposed to, actively infected with, or recovered from COVID-19. Where available, HLA class I and class II types were obtained from metadata supplied by the sample provider rather than from assay-based typing. Sample metadata almost always included a de-identified subject ID, COVID-19 status, age in years and sex. The repertoires were made available in a free public database intended to serve as a resource for research on the immune response to SARS-CoV-2. The material from the prospective study consisted of cDNA or gDNA derived from T cells, B-cell-depleted T cells, or PBMCs. Samples came from the ongoing ImmuneRACE study (first 160 participants) plus 1,254 subjects from 6 global collaborators.

General study outcomes and caveats: How much clinical and demographic metadata was included differed by source and by participant, and the metadata was provided uncurated.

Each collaborating institution followed its own protocols to collect whole blood in K2EDTA tubes. Collaborator samples were shipped for TCRbeta analysis as frozen whole blood, isolated PBMCs, or DNA extracted from either sample type. The V and J segments used are TRBV13 and TRBJ2-3, and TRBD2 matches 7 of the central bases. What was sequenced was peripheral blood. The receptor comes from a woman aged 18-29 years with acute or convalescent COVID-19. The CDR3 protein sequence reads: CASSIRLAGTDTQYF. Here is the DNA: TGTGCCAGCAGCATAAGACTAGCAGGCACAGATACGCAGTATTTT.